The 20 T cell receptor beta chains reported below all come from one sample, sequenced in a study of human T cells and chemical hapten exposure. The time point here: pre-sensitization, week 0. Treatment described: therapeutic diphenylcyclopropenone sensitization with weekly scalp DPC. TCRdb re-called the RACE reads with MiXCR, one entry per CDR3 protein. The table lists about 120,000 distinct CDR3 sequences, about 13% of them singletons, with around 2.8% in the top ten. The specimen was whole blood, collected in connection with sensitization to the hapten diphenylcyclopropenone (DPC). These receptor sequences come from a young woman with alopecia areata. Some clones in this sample may be carry-over from other donors' samples.

The sample holds a few counts of this clonotype. This chain uses TRBV19 with TRBJ1-5, with no clear D. Germline CDR1 LNHDA, CDR2 SQIVND (reference sequence). V shed 3 bases and J shed 6 bases, with 15 bases lying between them. The CDR3 is 15 amino acids. The CDR3 coding sequence is TGTGCCAGTAGTATTCCCGCTTCCGTCAGTCAGCCCCAGCATTTT. This codes for CASSIPASVSQPQHF. The whole variable domain, filled in from reference TRBV19 and TRBJ1-5, reads DGGITQSPKYLFRKEGQNVTLSCEQNLNHDAMYWYRQDPGQGLRLIYYSQIVNDFQKGDIAEGYSVSREKKESFPLTVTSAQKNPTAFYLCASSIPASVSQPQHFGDGTRLSIL.

This clonotype was observed many times. J is TRBJ1-5 and V is TRBV2, with 10 bases that match TRBD1. The junction had 9 bases not matched to a gene; V was cut back by 9 bases and J by 7 bases. The germline V gene encodes CDR1 SNHLY and CDR2 FYNNEI. CDR3 length: 14 amino acids. In nucleotides, the CDR3 is TGTGCCAGTGGTAGACAGGGGGCATTCCAGCCCCAGCATTTT. Translated, it gives CASGRQGAFQPQHF.

This clonotype was seen many times. The chain employs TRBV12-3 or TRBV12-4 and TRBJ2-1; TRBD2 aligns across 15 bases. The CDR3 extends over 18 amino acids. Trimming cost V 7 bases and J 2 bases; bases outside gene matches: 9. The CDR3 reads CASTRPGLAGGTYNEQFF. The CDR3 DNA reads TGTGCCAGCACGCGACCGGGACTAGCGGGGGGAACCTACAATGAGCAGTTCTTC.

This clonotype turned up a few times. The chain employs TRBV29-1 and TRBJ1-2, with D perhaps matching TRBD1 (6 bases). CDR1 SQVTM and CDR2 ANQGSEA come from the germline V gene. The ends were cut back, 4 bases at V and 5 bases at J, with 8 bases in the middle. This CDR3 is 11 amino acids long. The CDR3 sequence is CSVVRGYGYTF. In DNA, the CDR3 is TGCAGCGTTGTCAGGGGTTATGGCTACACCTTC.

V and J are TRBV5-1 and TRBJ2-2; 7 bases agree with TRBD1. In germline, CDR1 is SGHRS, CDR2 YFSETQ. V lost 1 base to trimming and J lost 7 bases; unmatched junction nucleotides: 10. This CDR3 has 16 residues. In DNA form, the CDR3 reads TGCGCCAGCAGCTTGCAAGCTGACAGGGTGATCGGGGAGCTGTTTTTT. Protein product: CASSLQADRVIGELFF.

This clonotype was counted between two and nine times. This chain joins TRBV27 and TRBJ2-2, with TRBD2 matching 12 bases. Per germline, CDR1 MNHEY and CDR2 SMNVEV (reference sequence). CDR3 size: 17 residues. V shed 0 bases and J 6 bases; nucleotides not matched to a gene: 5. Written as DNA, the CDR3 is TGTGCCAGCAGTTTATCGCCCCTAGCGGGGGGGCCCGGGGAGCTGTTTTTT. As protein: CASSLSPLAGGPGELFF.

The rearrangement joins TRBV4-3 to TRBJ2-5, with 11 bases matching TRBD2. The length of the CDR3 is 16 residues. Germline lookup yields CDR1 LGHNA and CDR2 YSLEER. Unmatched junction bases numbered 6, after V lost 2 bases and J lost 4 bases. CDR3 sequence reads: CASSQSSGGPLETQYF. CDR3 bases: TGCGCCAGCAGCCAATCTAGCGGGGGGCCGCTAGAGACCCAGTACTTC.

The rearrangement links TRBV28 to TRBJ2-1; 8 bases are shared with TRBD2. The V segment lost 5 bases and the J segment 2 bases; nucleotides outside the gene matches: 5. CDR3 length equals 15 residues. CDR1 is MDHEN, CDR2 SYDVKM, per germline. The CDR3 protein is CASSETGGAYNEQFF. The CDR3 region has the DNA TGTGCCAGCAGTGAAACGGGGGGGGCCTACAATGAGCAGTTCTTC.

This clonotype was observed at least ten times. CDR3 sequence (DNA): TGTGCCAGCAGCTTAGAGGCGCGGGGGGCGAGCGCCTACGAGCAGTACTTC. This gives the protein CASSLEARGASAYEQYF. V usage is TRBV7-2 and J usage is TRBJ2-7; 8 positions agree with TRBD2. CDR3 length: 17 amino acids. Germline trimming cut 1 base from V and 2 bases from J; bases unmatched to any gene: 10. Germline V gives CDR1 SGHTA, CDR2 FQGNSA.

The chain recombines TRBV6-1 with TRBJ2-1; 9 bases match TRBD1. The CDR3 has 16 amino acids. The V gene's germline CDR1 is MNHNS and CDR2 SASEGT. Unmatched junction bases numbered 6, after V lost 6 bases and J lost 0 bases. The CDR3 DNA sequence: TGTGCCAGCAGGAGGACAGGGGTAGGCTCCTACAATGAGCAGTTCTTC. It yields the protein CASRRTGVGSYNEQFF.

The chain carries TRBV21-1 and TRBJ2-5; the table's TRBD1 call for D was not verified on the DNA. TRBV21-1 represents a pseudogene. There are 14 residues in the CDR3. The chain's CDR3 is CASSKRDSRETQYF. In DNA form, the CDR3 reads TGTGCCAGCAGCAAACGAGACAGCCGAGAGACCCAGTACTTC.

The gene calls are TRBV4-3 and TRBJ1-3; unclear D gene. From germline, CDR1 is LGHNA and CDR2 YSLEER. This CDR3 comprises 16 residues. The V end lost 0 bases, the J end lost 0 bases, and 9 bases lay between the germline ends. The DNA of the CDR3 is TGCGCCAGCAGCCAAGATCGTGCAGACTCTGGAAACACCATATATTTT. Its translation: CASSQDRADSGNTIYF.

This chain uses TRBV12-2 with TRBJ2-7. TRBV12-2 is tagged as a pseudogene. The CDR3 totals 16 residues. Here the CDR3 reads CASRLIGPKATYEQYF. For the CDR3, the DNA is TGTGCAAGTCGCTTAATTGGACCCAAAGCCACCTACGAGCAGTACTTC.

This clonotype was seen a handful of times. The chain couples TRBV7-2 to TRBJ2-2, with unresolved D. CDR1 is SGHTA, CDR2 FQGNSA, per germline. The length of the CDR3 is 12 residues. Trimming shortened V by 4 bases and J by 4 bases, and 4 bases separated the two germline ends. The CDR3 is CASSWSTGELFF. The CDR3 nucleotides read TGTGCCAGCAGCTGGAGCACCGGGGAGCTGTTTTTT.

This clonotype was counted a few times. V is TRBV12-2 and J is TRBJ1-1; the D segment call TRBD1 is taken from the table without a DNA check. TRBV12-2 is a pseudogene locus. CDR3 size: 16 residues. The CDR3 here is CASRLARDSVNTEAFF. Here the CDR3 DNA reads TGTGCAAGTCGCTTAGCGCGGGACAGCGTGAACACTGAAGCTTTCTTT.

The chain carries TRBV27 and TRBJ2-7; no reliable D call. The V end was cut by 2 bases, the J end by 3 bases, with 8 bases between. From germline, CDR1 is MNHEY and CDR2 SMNVEV (reference sequence). The CDR3 covers 13 residues. CDR3: CASSLTIGYEQYF. The CDR3 nucleotides read TGTGCCAGCAGTTTAACCATCGGCTACGAGCAGTACTTC.

This clonotype was found many times. The gene calls are TRBV12-3 or TRBV12-4 and TRBJ1-2; D is undetermined. Between the trimmed V and J ends, which lost 2 bases and 3 bases, there was a span of 13 bases. CDR3 size: 15 residues. The CDR3 bases are TGTGCCAGCAGTTTAAGAAATCCCGAGGACTATGGCTACACCTTC. Amino acid sequence: CASSLRNPEDYGYTF.

This clonotype occurred once. The J gene is TRBJ2-5, the V gene TRBV28; D gene unclear. The germline V and J ends were trimmed by 5 bases and 1 base, with 23 bases remaining between them. Germline V gene sequence: CDR1 MDHEN, CDR2 SYDVKM. CDR3 size: 18 residues. The chain's CDR3 is CASSTFTRTASFQETQYF. The CDR3 DNA reads TGTGCCAGCAGTACGTTCACGCGGACGGCATCCTTCCAAGAGACCCAGTACTTC.

The rearrangement joins TRBV12-3 or TRBV12-4 to TRBJ1-4, with TRBD1 matching 7 bases. The CDR3 has 15 residues. The V segment lost 2 bases and the J segment 8 bases; nucleotides outside the gene matches: 8. The CDR3 DNA sequence: TGTGCCAGCAGTTTACAAGGGGGCAGTAACGAAAAACTGTTTTTT. Protein: CASSLQGGSNEKLFF.

This clonotype was detected many times. The gene calls are TRBV12-3 or TRBV12-4 and TRBJ2-3; 7 bases align to TRBD2. The CDR3 sequence is 12 residues long. V trimming: 5 bases; J trimming: 13 bases; junction bases outside the gene matches: 9. In nucleotides, the CDR3 is TGTGCCAGCAGTCTACACGGGGGAGGGGAGTATTTT. It codes for CASSLHGGGEYF.